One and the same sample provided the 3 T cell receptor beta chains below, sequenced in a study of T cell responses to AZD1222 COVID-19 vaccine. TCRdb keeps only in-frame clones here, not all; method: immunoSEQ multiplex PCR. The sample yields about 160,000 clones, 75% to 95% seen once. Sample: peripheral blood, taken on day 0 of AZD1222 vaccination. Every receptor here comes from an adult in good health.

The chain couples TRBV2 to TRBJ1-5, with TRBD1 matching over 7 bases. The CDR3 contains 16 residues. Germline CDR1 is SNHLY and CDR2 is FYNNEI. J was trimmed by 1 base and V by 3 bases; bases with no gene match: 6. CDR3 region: CASSDPDRESNQPQHF. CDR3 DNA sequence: TGTGCCAGCAGTGACCCCGACAGGGAAAGCAATCAGCCCCAGCATTTT.

The CDR3 is CASTFSGGRGNGYTF. The DNA of the CDR3 is TGTGCCAGCACCTTCAGCGGGGGCAGGGGAAATGGCTACACCTTC. The V gene is TRBV3-1 (or the pseudogene TRBV3-2), the J gene TRBJ1-2, with TRBD1 as a possible D gene (6 bases). The CDR3 has 15 amino acids. The V gene lost 7 bases and the J gene lost 6 bases, with 21 bases spanning the gap. CDR1 and CDR2 (germline): LGHDT, YNNKEL (reference sequence).

Written as DNA, the CDR3 is TGCGCCAGCAGCTATGGCGGGGGGGCTCTAGATGAGCAGTTCTTC. Translating gives CASSYGGGALDEQFF. This chain links TRBV5-1 with TRBJ2-1; TRBD2 agrees at 9 bases. The V gene's germline CDR1 is SGHRS and CDR2 YFSETQ. V was clipped by 3 bases and J by 8 bases; unmatched bases: 9. The CDR3 sequence is 15 residues long. Full variable domain (remainder filled in from reference TRBV5-1 and TRBJ2-1): KAGVTQTPRYLIKTRGQQVTLSCSPISGHRSVSWYQQTPGQGLQFLFEYFSETQRNKGNFPGRFSGRQFSNSRSEMNVSTLELGDSALYLCASSYGGGALDEQFFGPGTRLTVL.